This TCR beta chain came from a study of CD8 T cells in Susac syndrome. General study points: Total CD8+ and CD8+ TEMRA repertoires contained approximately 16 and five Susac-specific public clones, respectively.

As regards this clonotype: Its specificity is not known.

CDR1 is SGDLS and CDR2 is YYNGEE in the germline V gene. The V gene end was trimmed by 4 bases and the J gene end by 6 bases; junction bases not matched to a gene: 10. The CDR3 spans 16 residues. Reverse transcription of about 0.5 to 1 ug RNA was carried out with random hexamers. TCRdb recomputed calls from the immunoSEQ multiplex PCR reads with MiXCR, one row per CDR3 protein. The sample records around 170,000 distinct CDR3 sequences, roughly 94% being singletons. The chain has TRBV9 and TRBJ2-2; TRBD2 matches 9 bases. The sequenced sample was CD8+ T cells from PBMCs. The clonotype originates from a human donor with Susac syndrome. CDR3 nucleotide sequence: TGTGCCAGCAGCACCTATAGCGGGAGCGCCGCCGGGGAGCTGTTTTTT. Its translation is CASSTYSGSAAGELFF.